This T cell receptor (beta chain) was sequenced for a study of cytomegalovirus exposure and HLA in healthy donors. Study outcomes and limitations: Available immune exposure information was restricted to CMV serostatus only. In a later analysis, most CMV-associated TCR beta chains appeared HLA-restricted. In vitro work confirmed that three CMV-associated chains recognize CMV antigens.

Notes on this clone: As yet, its antigen is unknown.

PCR was performed using 60 Vbeta and 13 Jbeta primers. Profiled with immunoSEQ multiplex PCR; TCRdb holds only in-frame clones, not every one. The table has approximately 93,000 clones, 75% to 80% seen once; the top ten hold over 3%. V lost 3 bases and J 5 bases, leaving 13 bases between the germline ends. The germline gives CDR1 MNHEY, CDR2 SMNVEV (reference sequence). This CDR3 is 14 amino acids long. The chain has TRBV27 and TRBJ2-5, with D maybe TRBD1 (6 bases). This clonotype was sampled from a woman in her thirties or forties in good health and CMV-seronegative. The specimen sequenced was PBMCs. CDR3 DNA sequence: TGTGCCAGCAGTTTCCGGACAGACGGGGAGACCCAGTACTTC. Protein: CASSFRTDGETQYF.